This T cell receptor beta chain was retrieved from a study of cytomegalovirus exposure and HLA in healthy donors. This CDR3 is built from 18 residues. Germline values: CDR1 SNHLY, CDR2 FYNNEI. Unmatched junction bases numbered 9, after V lost 6 bases and J lost 0 bases. With respect to this clone: Its antigen is unidentified.

The PCR made use of 60 Vbeta and 13 Jbeta primers. Methods used by the authors: Approximately 12 million of 75 million to 85 million unique TCR beta chains were shared, per a later count. Here immunoSEQ multiplex PCR was the method, and the copy in TCRdb shows in-frame clones only, minus some. Clonal size and the V and J genes are those of that table, whereas D and trimming came from the DNA. The profile covers 150,000 to 200,000 clones, with approximately 83% appearing a single time and approximately 8.5% taken by the ten largest. Study-level findings and limits: The records held CMV serostatus as the only immune exposure information. What a later analysis showed was that several of the most significant clusters appeared linked to common viral pathogens. Excluded: some indistinguishable V segments such as TRBV6-2 and TRBV6-3.

This clonotype was obtained from a man younger than 35 in good health and CMV-seropositive. Sequencing was performed on PBMCs. V gene TRBV2 combines with J gene TRBJ2-6; 9 bases are shared with TRBD1. CDR3: CASRPGQGRASGANVLTF. The CDR3 region has the DNA TGTGCCAGCAGGCCTGGACAGGGGCGCGCCTCTGGGGCCAACGTCCTGACTTTC.